This entry lists 27 T cell receptor beta chains sequenced from one sample in a study of low-dose radiotherapy and immunotherapy resistance in tumors. Alpha and beta chains were covered, as first-strand cDNA relied on TRAV- and TRBV-specific primers. Amplification, which lasted 20 to 25 PCR cycles, used a constant-region primer and V-primer adapter to amplify TCRs. Each CDR3 protein is one row after TCRdb ran MiXCR on the reads. The sample carries about 60,000 distinct CDR3 sequences, around 23% recorded once. The time point: after trial treatment. Noted treatment: LDRT plus nivolumab, ipilimumab, low-dose cyclophosphamide and aspirin (RACIN trial). The source material was PBMCs, sampled after low-dose radiotherapy plus immunotherapy. The receptors originated from a male donor with prostate cancer.

The sample holds many counts of this clonotype. V gene TRBV20-1 combines with J gene TRBJ2-1, with 7 positions matching TRBD1. This CDR3 region has 16 residues. Germline V CDR1 and CDR2: DFQATT, SNEGSKA (reference sequence). V lost 0 bases, J lost 7 bases, and 12 bases stayed unmatched. The CDR3 DNA follows: TGCAGTGCTAGAGATCTGATAGGGGGCAGGGAAAATGAGCAGTTCTTC. It encodes CSARDLIGGRENEQFF.

On this clonotype: A read error is likely here: a far larger clone is one base away. This CDR3 fails to terminate in the conserved phenylalanine or tryptophan, so it likely reflects a read error. The rearrangement links TRBV4-1 to TRBJ1-5, with 8 bases identical to TRBD1. CDR1 is MGHRA, CDR2 YSYEKL, per germline. This CDR3 is built from 16 residues. CDR3: CASSPQDRDGNQPQHL. As DNA, the CDR3 is TGTGCCAGCAGCCCACAGGACAGGGATGGCAATCAGCCCCAGCATCTT.

On this clonotype itself: The likely explanation is a read error, given a far larger clone one base away. The chain uses TRBV5-6 and TRBJ2-7; D ambiguous. Trimming pared 4 bases from V and 7 bases from J, leaving 12 bases between. Germline CDR1 SGHDT, CDR2 YYEEEE. CDR3 length: 12 amino acids. The CDR3 reads CASSPARVEQYF. CDR3 coding DNA: TGTGCCAGCAGCCCGGCACGGGTTGAGCAGTACTTC.

This chain links TRBV12-3 or TRBV12-4 with TRBJ2-5; 10 bases are a match to TRBD2. CDR3 length equals 15 residues. J was trimmed by 4 bases and V by 4 bases; bases with no gene match: 6. In DNA form, the CDR3 reads TGTGCCAGCAGTTATCTAGCGGGAGCAGGAGAGACCCAGTACTTC. Translating gives CASSYLAGAGETQYF.

In this sample, this clonotype turned up a few times. J is TRBJ1-2 and V is TRBV7-9; a weak D match, TRBD1 (5 bases). The CDR3 contains 12 residues. Germline V gives CDR1 SEHNR, CDR2 FQNEAQ (reference sequence). V was clipped by 5 bases and J by 3 bases, with 7 bases between them. The CDR3 sequence: CASSPTDYGYTF. The CDR3 bases are TGTGCCAGCAGCCCGACAGACTATGGCTACACCTTC. The full variable domain, in which reference TRBV7-9 and TRBJ1-2 provide the parts outside the CDR3, is DTGVSQNPRHKITKRGQNVTFRCDPISEHNRLYWYRQTLGQGPEFLTYFQNEAQLEKSRLLSDRFSAERPKGSFSTLEIQRTEQGDSAMYLCASSPTDYGYTFGSGTRLTVV.

Many counts were recorded for this clonotype. The genes are TRBV7-6 and TRBJ1-2; D not certain. The CDR3 covers 13 residues. With 3 bases removed from V and 4 bases from J, the gap between germline ends came to 9 bases. Germline V lookup: CDR1 SGHVS, CDR2 FNYEAQ. The CDR3 spells CASSLGTSYGYTF. In nucleotides, the CDR3 is TGTGCCAGCAGCTTGGGAACATCCTATGGCTACACCTTC.

This clonotype occurred many times. V gene TRBV10-3 combines with J gene TRBJ1-2; D is unclear. Germline V gene data show CDR1 as ENHRY and CDR2 as SYGVKD. Trimming removed 4 bases at V and 0 bases at J, with 3 bases between. CDR3 length equals 12 residues. CDR3 residues: CAISAANYGYTF. The CDR3 bases are TGTGCCATCAGTGCCGCTAACTATGGCTACACCTTC.

This clonotype was counted at least ten times. The rearrangement uses TRBV20-1 and TRBJ2-7; TRBD2 matches at 12 bases. The CDR3 runs to 14 residues. V lost 3 bases, J lost 5 bases, and 5 bases stayed unmatched. CDR1 and CDR2 from the germline V gene are DFQATT and SNEGSKA (reference sequence). The CDR3 coding sequence is TGCAGTGCTAGGAGGACTAGCGGGGTCAACGAGCAGTACTTC. Translation gives CSARRTSGVNEQYF.

This chain's CDR3 is CASSQVDNSYEQYF. The CDR3 region has the DNA TGTGCCAGCAGCCAAGTGGACAACTCCTACGAGCAGTACTTC. The rearrangement joins TRBV3-1 to TRBJ2-7; maybe TRBD1 (5 bases). V lost 1 base to trimming and J lost 0 bases, with 7 bases between them. Germline CDR1 LGHDT, CDR2 YNNKEL (reference sequence). The CDR3 is 14 amino acids.

This clonotype was recorded many times. The chain is built from TRBV6-2 or TRBV6-3 and TRBJ1-2, with D possibly TRBD1 on 5 matching bases. Trimming pared 5 bases from V and 8 bases from J, leaving 15 bases between. Per germline, CDR1 MNHEY and CDR2 SVGEGT. The CDR3 has 13 residues. The chain's CDR3 is CASSPRQLRGYTF. The CDR3, as DNA: TGTGCCAGCAGTCCCAGACAGCTTCGCGGCTACACCTTC.

This clonotype occurred many times. This sequence joins TRBV19 and TRBJ2-2; no definite D call. V dropped 3 bases and J dropped 4 bases, with 12 bases sitting between them. The CDR3 has 15 residues. The germline V gene has CDR1 LNHDA and CDR2 SQIVND (reference sequence). Written as DNA, the CDR3 is TGTGCCAGTAGTATCCCCGGAATTAGCACCGGGGAGCTGTTTTTT. It is translated as CASSIPGISTGELFF. The entire variable domain, with the rest obtained from reference TRBV19 and TRBJ2-2, is as follows: DGGITQSPKYLFRKEGQNVTLSCEQNLNHDAMYWYRQDPGQGLRLIYYSQIVNDFQKGDIAEGYSVSREKKESFPLTVTSAQKNPTAFYLCASSIPGISTGELFFGEGSRLTVL.

V gene TRBV24-1 combines with J gene TRBJ1-1; D is unclear. Per germline, CDR1 KGHDR and CDR2 SFDVKD. Between the trimmed V and J ends, which lost 5 bases and 4 bases, there was a span of 10 bases. CDR3 length: 13 amino acids. The CDR3 DNA reads as TGTGCCACCAGTGTTGCCCCCGGCACTGAAGCTTTCTTT. Protein: CATSVAPGTEAFF.

This clonotype was recorded many times. The V gene is TRBV29-1, the J gene TRBJ1-1; 10 nucleotides match TRBD1. The germline CDR1 and CDR2 sequences are SQVTM and ANQGSEA. The CDR3 is 14 amino acids. Trimming removed 4 bases from V and 6 bases from J; junction bases left unmatched: 8. This CDR3 reads CSVGDRGGSPEAFF. As DNA, the CDR3 is TGCAGCGTTGGGGACAGGGGTGGGTCTCCTGAAGCTTTCTTT.

This clonotype was counted at least ten times. V gene TRBV20-1 combines with J gene TRBJ2-3; 11 bases are shared with TRBD1. The germline CDR1 and CDR2 sequences are DFQATT and SNEGSKA (reference sequence). This CDR3 is built from 15 residues. After removal of 3 bases from V and 2 bases from J, the junction contained 4 bases not matched to a gene. CDR3 in amino acids: CSASGQGAITDTQYF. Here the CDR3 DNA reads TGCAGTGCTAGCGGACAGGGGGCGATCACAGATACGCAGTATTTT.

At least ten counts were recorded for this clonotype. The chain couples TRBV7-9 to TRBJ2-7, with TRBD1 matching 8 bases. Germline V gene lookup returns CDR1 SEHNR and CDR2 FQNEAQ (reference sequence). The CDR3 extends over 16 amino acids. The V gene end was trimmed by 5 bases and the J gene end by 5 bases; junction bases not matched to a gene: 14. The CDR3 DNA reads TGTGCCAGCAGCCAATATGAGTGGACAGGGCCCCACGAGCAGTACTTC. It is translated as CASSQYEWTGPHEQYF.

This clonotype was found many times. This chain connects TRBV9 to TRBJ2-3; maybe TRBD2 (7 bases). The CDR3 is made up of 17 amino acids. V dropped 5 bases and J dropped 0 bases, with 19 bases sitting between them. Germline loops: CDR1 SGDLS, CDR2 YYNGEE. In DNA, the CDR3 is TGTGCCAGCAGTGGACTAGGCGGGGGCGGTAGCACAGATACGCAGTATTTT. Translating it yields CASSGLGGGGSTDTQYF.

This clonotype is termed medium-sized. V and J are TRBV28 and TRBJ1-2, with D perhaps matching TRBD1 (6 bases). Germline CDR1 reads MDHEN; CDR2 reads SYDVKM. Trimming shortened V by 5 bases and J by 6 bases, and 13 bases separated the two germline ends. This CDR3 contains 13 residues. CDR3 DNA: TGTGCCAGCAGTCCATTGAGGACAGATGGCTACACCTTC. Protein sequence: CASSPLRTDGYTF.

This clonotype occurred many times. V and J are TRBV27 and TRBJ2-6, with 9 bases aligning to TRBD1. The CDR3 covers 17 residues. Germline V gene sequence: CDR1 MNHEY, CDR2 SMNVEV (reference sequence). V dropped 5 bases and J dropped 3; count of bases not matched to a gene: 8. CDR3 sequence (DNA): TGTGCCAGCAGTGTAACAGGGGGCGCTGATGGGGCCAACGTCCTGACTTTC. Translation gives CASSVTGGADGANVLTF.

The chain couples TRBV6-5 to TRBJ1-1, with D maybe TRBD1 (5 bases). Germline V gene sequence: CDR1 MNHEY, CDR2 SVGAGI. V lost 2 bases and J lost 6, with 13 bases in between. This CDR3 spans 14 amino acids. As DNA, the CDR3 is TGTGCCAGCAGTTACCTGCAGGGAGGCCCTGAAGCTTTCTTT. It specifies CASSYLQGGPEAFF.

In the case of this clonotype: It differs at one base from a far larger clone, so likely a read error. The final CDR3 position lacks the conserved phenylalanine or tryptophan, pointing to a likely read error. The V and J genes are TRBV11-3 and TRBJ2-2; TRBD2 might be the D (6 bases). The CDR3 has 14 amino acids. The V end was cut by 9 bases, the J end by 0 bases, with 11 bases between. The germline gives CDR1 SGHNT, CDR2 YENEEA. The CDR3 region has the DNA TGTGCCAGTAGTCTAGCGTCGAACACCGGGGAGCTGTTTGTT. Its translation is CASSLASNTGELFV.

Comments on this clonotype: A far larger clone is just one base off, so this is likely a read error. The chain uses TRBV20-1 and TRBJ2-7, with 10 bases fitting TRBD2. The CDR3 contains 14 residues. V shed 6 bases and J 7 bases; nucleotides not matched to a gene: 12. Germline CDR1 and CDR2: DFQATT and SNEGSKA (reference sequence). Written as DNA, the CDR3 is TGCAGTGCCAGGAGCGGGAGGGCGGAGGGTGAGCAGTACTTC. Translation gives CSARSGRAEGEQYF.

This clonotype was recorded at least ten times. The J gene is TRBJ1-5, the V gene TRBV18, with a possible D match to TRBD1 (6 bases). V was shortened by 1 base and J by 5 bases, with 18 bases between the two germline ends. Germline assignment: CDR1 KGHSH and CDR2 LQKENI. There are 17 residues in the CDR3. CDR3 loop: CASSPRLIQGSDQPQHF. DNA for the CDR3: TGTGCCAGCTCACCACGCCTTATACAGGGCTCCGATCAGCCCCAGCATTTT.

This clonotype has at least ten counts. The rearrangement links TRBV29-1 to TRBJ2-6, with D uncertain. Germline-derived CDR1 and CDR2 are SQVTM and ANQGSEA. Trimming took 7 bases from V and 0 from J, leaving 7 bases between them. This CDR3 comprises 13 residues. The CDR3 spells CSAGFSGANVLTF. For the CDR3, the DNA is TGCAGCGCCGGTTTCTCTGGGGCCAACGTCCTGACTTTC.

This clonotype was recorded at least ten times. The chain has TRBV19 and TRBJ2-3, with 13 bases that match TRBD2. Per germline, CDR1 LNHDA and CDR2 SQIVND (reference sequence). The CDR3 has 18 residues. V lost 5 bases, J lost 0 bases, and 8 bases stayed unmatched. The CDR3 nucleotides read TGTGCCAGTAGTGGCGGGACTAGCGGGACCCCTAGCACAGATACGCAGTATTTT. As protein: CASSGGTSGTPSTDTQYF.

This clonotype has at least ten counts. DNA for the CDR3: TGTGCCAGCAGCTTAAGTCAGGGCCGGGAAGATCAGCCCCAGCATTTT. This gives the protein CASSLSQGREDQPQHF. J is TRBJ1-5 and V is TRBV7-2; tentatively, D is TRBD1 (5 bases). CDR1 and CDR2 (germline): SGHTA, FQGNSA. This CDR3 is built from 16 residues. With 2 bases removed from V and 5 bases from J, the gap between germline ends came to 16 bases.

This clonotype was seen many times. The gene calls are TRBV5-1 and TRBJ2-7, with TRBD1 matching 7 bases. This CDR3 has 12 residues. CDR1 SGHRS and CDR2 YFSETQ come from the germline V gene. V trimming: 4 bases; J trimming: 11 bases; junction bases outside the gene matches: 9. DNA for the CDR3: TGCGCCAGCAGCCTCCGGACAGGTGGAAAGTACTTC. Amino acids: CASSLRTGGKYF.

The chain carries TRBV6-6 and TRBJ2-7; D uncertain. Trimming left V 2 bases short and J 7 bases short, with 15 bases between. CDR1 is MNHNY, CDR2 SVGAGI, per germline (reference sequence). This CDR3 has 14 residues. Here the CDR3 reads CASSYESESGEQYF. The DNA for the CDR3 is TGTGCCAGCAGTTACGAATCGGAGTCCGGGGAGCAGTACTTC.